This T cell receptor (beta chain) was retrieved from a study of somatic mutations in cytotoxic T cells in rheumatoid arthritis. Isolating CD4+ and CD8+ cells involved positive magnetic bead selection on an AutoMACS. Their purity was then checked by flow cytometry. Produced via immunoSEQ multiplex PCR; TCRdb's table is partial and in-frame only. The sample holds approximately 3,500 clones, approximately 80% seen once. Trimming removed 4 bases from V and 3 bases from J, with 13 bases in between. CDR1 and CDR2 (germline): LGHNA, YNFKEQ. This CDR3 is 14 amino acids long. V gene TRBV4-2 combines with J gene TRBJ2-7; no reliable D call. Material for sequencing was CD8+ T cells sorted from blood. The sequence came from a man over 45 with rheumatoid arthritis. In DNA form, the CDR3 reads TGTGCCAGCAGCCCTACACAGAGTGGCTACGAGCAGTACTTC. Its protein is CASSPTQSGYEQYF.